These 23 T cell receptor beta chains came from one sample sequenced in a study of T cell responses to AZD1222 COVID-19 vaccine. Measured with immunoSEQ multiplex PCR; TCRdb has only the in-frame clones, and not every one. Of 130,000 or so clones in the sample, 80% to 95% are singletons; the top ten hold approximately 3.1%. The sequenced sample was peripheral blood, obtained on day 0 of AZD1222 vaccination. The source of these receptors is an adult in good health.

This chain links TRBV18 with TRBJ2-2; weak D call: TRBD2 (6 bases). Germline V gene lookup returns CDR1 KGHSH and CDR2 LQKENI. V was pared by 2 bases and J by 6 bases, with 7 bases between. The CDR3 consists of 13 residues. The CDR3 DNA reads as TGTGCCAGCTCACCAACTAGCCCCGGGGAGCTGTTTTTT. This codes for CASSPTSPGELFF.

This chain connects TRBV19 to TRBJ1-6; possibly TRBD1 for D (6 bases). The CDR3 is made up of 15 amino acids. V lost 3 bases and J 8 bases, leaving 14 bases between the germline ends. CDR1 and CDR2 from the germline V gene are LNHDA and SQIVND (reference sequence). DNA for the CDR3: TGTGCCAGTAGTATCTGGGGGCGCGGACATTCACCCCTCCACTTT. Its translation: CASSIWGRGHSPLHF.

The rearrangement joins TRBV20-1 to TRBJ2-7, with D unclear. The ends were cut back, 0 bases at V and 1 base at J, with 1 base in the middle. In germline, CDR1 is DFQATT, CDR2 SNEGSKA (reference sequence). The CDR3 is 11 amino acids. The CDR3 loop is CSARDSYEQYF. CDR3 bases: TGCAGTGCTAGAGATTCCTACGAGCAGTACTTC.

V usage is TRBV25-1 and J usage is TRBJ1-2, with 8 bases aligning to TRBD1. With 2 bases clipped from V and 3 bases from J, the junction kept 5 bases outside the gene matches. This CDR3 is built from 15 residues. Germline values: CDR1 MGHDK, CDR2 SYGVNS. This chain's CDR3 is CASSEQTGVDYGYTF. CDR3 DNA: TGTGCCAGCAGTGAACAGACAGGGGTTGACTATGGCTACACCTTC.

The rearrangement uses TRBV7-2 and TRBJ1-1; D gene uncertain. Germline values: CDR1 SGHTA, CDR2 FQGNSA. The CDR3 sequence is 15 residues long. V shed 1 base and J shed 3 bases, with 12 bases lying between them. In DNA form, the CDR3 reads TGTGCCAGCAGCTTAGGGGCCTTGAGGGACACTGAAGCTTTCTTT. Its protein is CASSLGALRDTEAFF.

The chain employs TRBV19 and TRBJ2-2, with 8 bases fitting TRBD1. The CDR3 length is 16 residues. Unmatched junction bases numbered 8, after V lost 7 bases and J lost 1 base. Germline assignment: CDR1 LNHDA and CDR2 SQIVND (reference sequence). CDR3 sequence reads: CASTRGRQGNTGELFF. CDR3 nucleotide sequence: TGTGCCAGTACCAGGGGGCGACAGGGGAACACCGGGGAGCTGTTTTTT.

The chain uses TRBV2 and TRBJ1-2; 7 nucleotides align to TRBD1. CDR3 length: 13 residues. Per germline, CDR1 SNHLY and CDR2 FYNNEI. Trimming at V came to 6 bases and at J to 4 bases, leaving 5 bases not matched to a gene. DNA of the CDR3: TGTGCCAGCAGCTCGACAGGGACCTATGGCTACACCTTC. Translating it yields CASSSTGTYGYTF.

V gene TRBV6-5 combines with J gene TRBJ1-5; TRBD1 matches at 7 bases. The germline V gene encodes CDR1 MNHEY and CDR2 SVGAGI. CDR3 length: 15 residues. V gave up 7 bases and J gave up 0 bases; unmatched junction bases: 6. This CDR3 reads CASKRGTDSNQPQHF. The CDR3 coding sequence is TGTGCCAGCAAACGGGGGACAGATAGCAATCAGCCCCAGCATTTT.

The chain couples TRBV4-2 to TRBJ1-4; D possibly corresponds to TRBD1 (5 bases). The ends were cut back, 4 bases at V and 8 bases at J, with 14 bases in the middle. The germline V gene has CDR1 LGHNA and CDR2 YNFKEQ. This CDR3 is 14 amino acids long. The CDR3 loop reads CASSPPAGQEKLFF. As DNA, the CDR3 is TGTGCCAGCAGCCCCCCCGCAGGGCAGGAAAAACTGTTTTTT.

CDR3 residues: CASSVGGGTGELFF. The CDR3 DNA sequence: TGTGCCAGCAGCGTAGGGGGCGGCACCGGGGAGCTGTTTTTT. The rearrangement joins TRBV9 to TRBJ2-2; possibly TRBD1 for D (5 bases). Germline values: CDR1 SGDLS, CDR2 YYNGEE. The CDR3 runs 14 residues. The V gene lost 0 bases and the J gene lost 4 bases, with 7 bases spanning the gap.

The rearrangement joins TRBV5-3 to TRBJ1-3; D perhaps matches TRBD1 (6 bases). TRBV5-3 is annotated as an ORF whose role is uncertain. The CDR3 sequence is 17 residues long. Trimming removed 4 bases at V and 3 bases at J, with 20 bases between. CDR3 protein: CARSIPGQRNCGNTIYF. In DNA form, the CDR3 reads TGTGCCAGAAGCATACCGGGACAACGGAATTGTGGAAACACCATATATTTT.

This clone has only a few counts. The rearrangement links TRBV20-1 to TRBJ1-2; 7 bases match TRBD1. This CDR3 is 11 amino acids long. Trimming cost V 5 bases and J 8 bases; bases outside gene matches: 5. Germline CDR1 is DFQATT and CDR2 is SNEGSKA (reference sequence). CDR3 sequence: CSAPGGGGYTF. The CDR3 DNA reads as TGCAGTGCTCCAGGGGGAGGAGGCTACACCTTC.

The chain uses TRBV4-3 and TRBJ1-1; 8 bases agree with TRBD1. The CDR3 loop spans 16 amino acids. Unmatched junction bases numbered 11, after V lost 4 bases and J lost 4 bases. Germline V gene sequence: CDR1 LGHNA, CDR2 YSLEER. The CDR3 protein is CASSRVGQGLGTEAFF. CDR3 bases: TGCGCCAGCAGCCGGGTCGGACAGGGATTGGGCACTGAAGCTTTCTTT.

Only a few counts were recorded for this clone. The chain combines TRBV6-6 with TRBJ1-1; the match to TRBD1 covers 10 bases. J gave up 10 bases and V 0 bases, and 11 bases lay outside the gene matches. The CDR3 runs 16 residues. Germline CDR1 and CDR2: MNHNY and SVGAGI (reference sequence). CDR3 region: CASSYSSGTGERGAFF. DNA of the CDR3: TGTGCCAGCAGTTACTCTTCCGGGACAGGGGAGCGAGGAGCTTTCTTT.

The chain recombines TRBV5-4 with TRBJ2-3; 8 nucleotides match TRBD2. This CDR3 has 14 amino acids. CDR1 and CDR2 from the germline V gene are SGHNT and YYREEE (reference sequence). V gave up 5 bases and J gave up 2 bases; unmatched junction bases: 4. The CDR3 coding sequence is TGTGCCAGCAGGGCGACTAGCGACACAGATACGCAGTATTTT. Amino acid sequence: CASRATSDTDTQYF.

This chain connects TRBV9 to TRBJ2-1; D not certain. The germline V gene has CDR1 SGDLS and CDR2 YYNGEE. The CDR3 length is 13 residues. Trimming stripped 7 bases from V and 5 bases from J, with 13 bases between. The CDR3 sequence is CASSIWENNEQFF. DNA for the CDR3: TGTGCCAGCTCAATATGGGAAAACAATGAGCAGTTCTTC.

This CDR3 is CASSDSKGPAYNEQFF. In DNA, the CDR3 is TGTGCCAGTAGTGACTCTAAGGGACCGGCCTACAATGAGCAGTTCTTC. The chain is built from TRBV19 and TRBJ2-1; either TRBD1 or TRBD2 may supply D (5 bases each). Trimming removed 5 bases at V and 2 bases at J, with 16 bases between. The germline V gene encodes CDR1 LNHDA and CDR2 SQIVND (reference sequence). CDR3 length: 16 residues.

The gene calls are TRBV18 and TRBJ2-4, with 8 nucleotides matching TRBD1. J lost 0 bases, V lost 5 bases, and 9 bases had no gene match. The V gene's germline CDR1 is KGHSH and CDR2 LQKENI. This CDR3 region has 17 residues. The CDR3 here is CASSKYRDRRAKNIQYF. CDR3 nucleotide sequence: TGTGCCAGCTCAAAATATAGGGACAGGAGAGCCAAAAACATTCAGTACTTC.

The rearrangement joins TRBV28 to TRBJ1-5, with a weak D call TRBD1 (6 bases). This CDR3 contains 16 residues. The V gene's germline CDR1 is MDHEN and CDR2 SYDVKM. The V end lost 5 bases, the J end lost 9 bases, and 23 bases lay between the germline ends. The CDR3 sequence is CASSPPGGRERSPQHF. The CDR3 bases are TGTGCCAGCAGTCCACCGGGGGGCCGGGAACGGTCGCCCCAGCATTTT.

Only one count was recorded for this clone. This chain joins TRBV4-2 and TRBJ1-1; TRBD1 agrees at 10 bases. CDR1 LGHNA and CDR2 YNFKEQ come from the germline V gene. Losses at the gene ends were 4 bases for V and 3 bases for J; bases not matched to a gene: 8. CDR3 length: 16 amino acids. The CDR3 DNA sequence: TGTGCCAGCAGCCGAAATGACAGGGGGCGGGACACTGAAGCTTTCTTT. Amino acids: CASSRNDRGRDTEAFF.

CDR3 nucleotide sequence: TGCGCCAGCAGCGACATGACAGGGGGGATTGAGCAGTTCTTC. Its protein product is CASSDMTGGIEQFF. V usage is TRBV5-1 and J usage is TRBJ2-1, with 9 bases fitting TRBD1. The CDR3 is 14 residues long. Germline V gene sequence: CDR1 SGHRS, CDR2 YFSETQ. V lost 4 bases and J lost 9; bases outside the gene matches: 8.

The chain is built from TRBV3-1 (or the pseudogene TRBV3-2) and TRBJ1-2, with TRBD1 as a possible D gene (5 bases). The ends were cut back, 0 bases at V and 3 bases at J, with 8 bases in the middle. Germline-derived CDR1 and CDR2 are LGHDT and YNNKEL (reference sequence). The CDR3 contains 14 residues. Here the CDR3 reads CASSQEVGDYGYTF. The CDR3 DNA reads as TGTGCCAGCAGCCAAGAGGTAGGGGACTATGGCTACACCTTC.

This chain joins TRBV10-3 and TRBJ2-7; the D is unclear. CDR1 is ENHRY and CDR2 is SYGVKD in the germline V gene. Between the trimmed V and J ends, which lost 2 bases and 4 bases, there was a span of 15 bases. CDR3 size: 15 residues. In DNA, the CDR3 is TGTGCCATCAGTGAGCCCCTTGGAGTGACTTACGAGCAGTACTTC. This sequence encodes CAISEPLGVTYEQYF.